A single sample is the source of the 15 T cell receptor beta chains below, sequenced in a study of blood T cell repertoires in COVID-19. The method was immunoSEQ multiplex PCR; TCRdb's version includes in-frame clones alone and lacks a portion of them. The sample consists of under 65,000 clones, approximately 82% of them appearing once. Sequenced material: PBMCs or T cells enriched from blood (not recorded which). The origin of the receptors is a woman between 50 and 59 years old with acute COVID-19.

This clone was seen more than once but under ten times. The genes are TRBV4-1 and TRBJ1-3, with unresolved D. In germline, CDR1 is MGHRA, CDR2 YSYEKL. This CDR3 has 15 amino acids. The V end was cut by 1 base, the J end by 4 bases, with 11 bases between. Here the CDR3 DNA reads TGCGCCAGCAGCCAAGCCCGAGAAAGCGGAAACACCATATATTTT. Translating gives CASSQARESGNTIYF.

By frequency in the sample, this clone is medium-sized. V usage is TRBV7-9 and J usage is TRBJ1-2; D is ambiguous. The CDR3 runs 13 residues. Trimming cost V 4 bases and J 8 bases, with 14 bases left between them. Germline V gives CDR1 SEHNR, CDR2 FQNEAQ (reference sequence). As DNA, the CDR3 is TGTGCCAGCAGCTCCGCGGGGTGGAACGGCTACACCTTC. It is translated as CASSSAGWNGYTF.

DNA for the CDR3: TGCAGCGTGGGGGACAGGGGTGAGGGTTCACCCCTCCACTTT. It is translated as CSVGDRGEGSPLHF. The chain links TRBV29-1 to TRBJ1-6; 10 bases are a match to TRBD1. CDR3 size: 14 residues. Germline trimming cut 6 bases from V and 9 bases from J; bases unmatched to any gene: 8. Germline V gives CDR1 SQVTM, CDR2 ANQGSEA.

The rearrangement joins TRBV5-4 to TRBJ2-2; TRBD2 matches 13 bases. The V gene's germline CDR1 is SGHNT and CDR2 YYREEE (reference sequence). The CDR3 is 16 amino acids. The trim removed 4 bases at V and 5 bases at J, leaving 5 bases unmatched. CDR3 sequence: CASSPGLAGATGELFF. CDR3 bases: TGTGCCAGCAGCCCTGGACTAGCGGGGGCGACCGGGGAGCTGTTTTTT.

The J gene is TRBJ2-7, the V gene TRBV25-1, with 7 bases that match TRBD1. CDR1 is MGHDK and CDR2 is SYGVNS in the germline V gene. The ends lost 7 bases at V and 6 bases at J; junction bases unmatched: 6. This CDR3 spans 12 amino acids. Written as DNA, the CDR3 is TGTGCCAGCATGAAGGGGGCGGGCGAGCAGTACTTC. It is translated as CASMKGAGEQYF.

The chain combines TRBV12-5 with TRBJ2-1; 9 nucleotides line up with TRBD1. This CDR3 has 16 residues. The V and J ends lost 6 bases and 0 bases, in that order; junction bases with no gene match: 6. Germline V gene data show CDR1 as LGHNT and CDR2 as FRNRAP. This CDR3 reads CASGRRTGASYNEQFF. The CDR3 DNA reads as TGTGCTAGTGGCCGACGGACAGGGGCCTCCTACAATGAGCAGTTCTTC.

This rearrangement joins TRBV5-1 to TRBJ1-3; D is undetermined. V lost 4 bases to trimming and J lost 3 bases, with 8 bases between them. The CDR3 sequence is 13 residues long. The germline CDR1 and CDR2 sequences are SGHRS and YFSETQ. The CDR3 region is CASSPGGGNTIYF. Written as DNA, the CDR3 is TGCGCCAGCAGCCCTGGAGGTGGAAACACCATATATTTT.

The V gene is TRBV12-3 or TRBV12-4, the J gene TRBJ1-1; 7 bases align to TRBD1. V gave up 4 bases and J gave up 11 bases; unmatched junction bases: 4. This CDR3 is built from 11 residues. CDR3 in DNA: TGTGCCAGCAGTTGGGGCAGGGGGGCTTTCTTT. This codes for CASSWGRGAFF.

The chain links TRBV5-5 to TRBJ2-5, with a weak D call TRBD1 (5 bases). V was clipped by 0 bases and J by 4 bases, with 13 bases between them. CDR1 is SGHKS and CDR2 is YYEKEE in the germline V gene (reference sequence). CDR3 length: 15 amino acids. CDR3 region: CASSLAQAGIETQYF. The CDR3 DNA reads TGTGCCAGCAGCTTGGCCCAGGCAGGGATAGAGACCCAGTACTTC. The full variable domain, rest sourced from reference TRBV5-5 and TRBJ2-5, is DAGVTQSPTHLIKTRGQQVTLRCSPISGHKSVSWYQQVLGQGPQFIFQYYEKEERGRGNFPDRFSARQFPNYSSELNVNALLLGDSALYLCASSLAQAGIETQYFGPGTRLLVL.

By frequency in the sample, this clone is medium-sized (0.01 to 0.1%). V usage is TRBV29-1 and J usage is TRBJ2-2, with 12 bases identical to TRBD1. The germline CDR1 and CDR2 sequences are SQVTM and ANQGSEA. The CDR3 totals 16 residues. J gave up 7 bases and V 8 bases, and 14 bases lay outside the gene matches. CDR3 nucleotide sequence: TGCAGCCTACTCTTCAGGGACAGGGGGCTCATCGGGGAGCTGTTTTTT. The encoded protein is CSLLFRDRGLIGELFF.

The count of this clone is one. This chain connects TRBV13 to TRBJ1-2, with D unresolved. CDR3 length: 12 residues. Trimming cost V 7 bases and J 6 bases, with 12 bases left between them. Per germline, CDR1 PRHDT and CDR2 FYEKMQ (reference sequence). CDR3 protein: CASNSSRDGYTF. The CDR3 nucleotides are TGTGCCAGCAACTCTAGCCGCGATGGCTACACCTTC.

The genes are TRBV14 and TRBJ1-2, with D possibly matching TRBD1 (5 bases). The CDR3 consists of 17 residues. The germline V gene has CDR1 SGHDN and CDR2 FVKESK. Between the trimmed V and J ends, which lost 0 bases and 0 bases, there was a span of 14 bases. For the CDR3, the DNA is TGTGCCAGCAGCCAAGAGGACACCTCCTTGGCTAACTATGGCTACACCTTC. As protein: CASSQEDTSLANYGYTF.

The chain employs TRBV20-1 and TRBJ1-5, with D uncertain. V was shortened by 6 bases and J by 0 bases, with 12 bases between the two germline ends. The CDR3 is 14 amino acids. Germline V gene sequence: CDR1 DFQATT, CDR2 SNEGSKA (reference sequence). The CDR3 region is CSASRGNSNQPQHF. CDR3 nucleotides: TGCAGTGCGAGTCGGGGAAATAGCAATCAGCCCCAGCATTTT.

CDR3 amino acids: CASSLDQWSSYEQYF. CDR3 DNA: TGTGCCAGCAGCTTAGATCAGTGGAGCTCCTACGAGCAGTACTTC. This rearrangement joins TRBV7-2 to TRBJ2-7; D gene ambiguous. The CDR3 is 15 residues long. V was shortened by 1 base and J by 0 bases, with 10 bases between the two germline ends. The V gene's germline CDR1 is SGHTA and CDR2 FQGNSA. The full variable domain, its missing parts supplied by reference TRBV7-2 and TRBJ2-7, is GAGVSQSPSNKVTEKGKDVELRCDPISGHTALYWYRQSLGQGLEFLIYFQGNSAPDKSGLPSDRFSAERTGGSVSTLTIQRTQQEDSAVYLCASSLDQWSSYEQYFGPGTRLTVT.

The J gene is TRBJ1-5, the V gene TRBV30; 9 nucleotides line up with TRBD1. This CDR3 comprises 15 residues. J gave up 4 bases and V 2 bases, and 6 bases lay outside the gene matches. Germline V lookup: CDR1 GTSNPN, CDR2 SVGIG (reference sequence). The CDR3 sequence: CAWSLTGGKNQPQHF. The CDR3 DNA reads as TGTGCCTGGAGTCTGACAGGGGGGAAAAATCAGCCCCAGCATTTT.